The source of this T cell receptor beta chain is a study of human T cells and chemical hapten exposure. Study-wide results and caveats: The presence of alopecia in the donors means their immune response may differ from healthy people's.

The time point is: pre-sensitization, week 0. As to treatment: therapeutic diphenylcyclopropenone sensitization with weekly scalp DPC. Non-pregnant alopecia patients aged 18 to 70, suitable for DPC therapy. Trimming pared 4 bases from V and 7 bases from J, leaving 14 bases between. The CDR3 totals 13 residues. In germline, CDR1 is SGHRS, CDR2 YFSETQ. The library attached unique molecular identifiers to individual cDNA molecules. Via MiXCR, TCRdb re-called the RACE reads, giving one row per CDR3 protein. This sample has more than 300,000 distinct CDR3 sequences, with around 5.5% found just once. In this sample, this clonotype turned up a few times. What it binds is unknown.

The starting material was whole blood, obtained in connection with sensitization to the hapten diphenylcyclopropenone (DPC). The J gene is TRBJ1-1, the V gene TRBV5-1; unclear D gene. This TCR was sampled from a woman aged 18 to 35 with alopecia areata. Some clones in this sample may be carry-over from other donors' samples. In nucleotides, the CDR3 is TGCGCCAGCAGCCCCGAAACCGTACTTGAAGCTTTCTTT. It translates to CASSPETVLEAFF.